These T cell receptor beta chains were read from a single sample in a study of blood T cell repertoires in COVID-19. Method: immunoSEQ multiplex PCR; TCRdb's copy keeps in-frame clones and lacks some. This table has about 210,000 clones, 85% appearing once. The specimen was PBMCs or T cells enriched from blood (not recorded which). Receptor source: a man in his forties or fifties who had recovered from COVID-19. Both conserved end residues are part of each CDR3. A D gene is named only where the DNA matches it firmly. Some rows mark clone size as missing; the rest say once, few, many or name a class of expanded clone.

CDR3 DNA: TGCGCCAGCAGCCAAGATCTCGAGGGAAAAGAGACCCAGTACTTC; CDR3 protein: CASSQDLEGKETQYF; J gene: TRBJ2-5; CDR3 length: 15; clone size: -; D gene: -; V gene: TRBV4-1
CDR3 DNA: TGTGCCAGCAGCTTAGGGGGACAGGTTGGGGATGAGCAGTTCTTC; CDR3 protein: CASSLGGQVGDEQFF; J gene: TRBJ2-1; CDR3 length: 15; clone size: -; D gene: TRBD1; V gene: TRBV7-6
CDR3 DNA: TGTGCCAGCAGCTTGTGGCTGGGGACAGACAATCAGCCCCAGCATTTT; CDR3 protein: CASSLWLGTDNQPQHF; J gene: TRBJ1-5; CDR3 length: 16; clone size: once; D gene: TRBD1; V gene: TRBV5-6
CDR3 DNA: TGTGCCAGCAGCCAAGGAGATGGGGGGGCAGGAGCGGGAGGCTACACCTTC; CDR3 protein: CASSQGDGGAGAGGYTF; J gene: TRBJ1-2; CDR3 length: 17; clone size: -; D gene: -; V gene: TRBV3-1/TRBV3-2
CDR3 DNA: TGTGCCAGTAGTGGGACAGTTAATCAGCCCCAGCATTTT; CDR3 protein: CASSGTVNQPQHF; J gene: TRBJ1-5; CDR3 length: 13; clone size: -; D gene: TRBD1; V gene: TRBV19
CDR3 DNA: TGCGCCACCACCCTAGCGGGAAGAGAAGCAGATACGCAGTATTTT; CDR3 protein: CATTLAGREADTQYF; J gene: TRBJ2-3; CDR3 length: 15; clone size: -; D gene: TRBD2; V gene: TRBV5-1
CDR3 DNA: TGTGCCTGGAGAGGACAGGGATGGGACGAGCAGTACTTC; CDR3 protein: CAWRGQGWDEQYF; J gene: TRBJ2-7; CDR3 length: 13; clone size: -; D gene: TRBD1; V gene: TRBV30
CDR3 DNA: TGTGCCAGCAGCGTAGGAGACAGCTACGGCTCCTACGAGCAGTACTTC; CDR3 protein: CASSVGDSYGSYEQYF; J gene: TRBJ2-7; CDR3 length: 16; clone size: -; D gene: -; V gene: TRBV9
CDR3 DNA: TGTGCCAGTAGTATGACTAGCGCCAGCTACGAGCAGTACTTC; CDR3 protein: CASSMTSASYEQYF; J gene: TRBJ2-7; CDR3 length: 14; clone size: -; D gene: TRBD2; V gene: TRBV19
CDR3 DNA: TGTGCTAGTGTCACGGGGCTAGCGGGGGTTAAGCAGTTCTTC; CDR3 protein: CASVTGLAGVKQFF; J gene: TRBJ2-1; CDR3 length: 14; clone size: -; D gene: TRBD2; V gene: TRBV12-5
CDR3 DNA: TGTGCCAGCAGTTTATCCCCTAGACAGGAGCAGTTCTTC; CDR3 protein: CASSLSPRQEQFF; J gene: TRBJ2-1; CDR3 length: 13; clone size: -; D gene: -; V gene: TRBV12-3/TRBV12-4
CDR3 DNA: TGTGCCAGCAGGGGGGACAGGACGTACACCGGGGAGCTGTTTTTT; CDR3 protein: CASRGDRTYTGELFF; J gene: TRBJ2-2; CDR3 length: 15; clone size: -; D gene: TRBD1; V gene: TRBV7-2
CDR3 DNA: TGTGCCAGCAGCCCCCCTCTGGACAGCAAGTACCAAGAGACCCAGTACTTC; CDR3 protein: CASSPPLDSKYQETQYF; J gene: TRBJ2-5; CDR3 length: 17; clone size: -; D gene: -; V gene: TRBV3-1/TRBV3-2
CDR3 DNA: TGCGCCAGCAGCCCATCCACAGCGGGGGAGGCCTACAATGAGCAGTTCTTC; CDR3 protein: CASSPSTAGEAYNEQFF; J gene: TRBJ2-1; CDR3 length: 17; clone size: -; D gene: TRBD2; V gene: TRBV10-1
CDR3 DNA: TGTGCCTGGTCAACGGGACTACTCTTTGGCACCTTC; CDR3 protein: CAWSTGLLFGTF; J gene: TRBJ1-2; CDR3 length: 12; clone size: -; D gene: -; V gene: TRBV30
CDR3 DNA: TGTGCCAGTTTACCGGGACTCGGCTACAATGAGCAGTTCTTC; CDR3 protein: CASLPGLGYNEQFF; J gene: TRBJ2-1; CDR3 length: 14; clone size: -; D gene: -; V gene: TRBV27
CDR3 DNA: TGTGCCAGCAGCCATCTTAACACAGGGGCAAACACCGGGGAGCTGTTTTTT; CDR3 protein: CASSHLNTGANTGELFF; J gene: TRBJ2-2; CDR3 length: 17; clone size: -; D gene: TRBD1; V gene: TRBV4-2
CDR3 DNA: TGTGCTAGTGGTTTCCTTCTGGACAGGGGGGACACTGAAGCTTTCTTT; CDR3 protein: CASGFLLDRGDTEAFF; J gene: TRBJ1-1; CDR3 length: 16; clone size: -; D gene: TRBD1; V gene: TRBV12-5
CDR3 DNA: TGCGCCAGCACCCCCCGCGCCCGTACTAGCACAGATACGCAGTATTTT; CDR3 protein: CASTPRARTSTDTQYF; J gene: TRBJ2-3; CDR3 length: 16; clone size: -; D gene: -; V gene: TRBV5-1
CDR3 DNA: TGTGCCAGCAGCTTAAGTCTAGCGGGATTGTACGAGCAGTACTTC; CDR3 protein: CASSLSLAGLYEQYF; J gene: TRBJ2-7; CDR3 length: 15; clone size: -; D gene: TRBD2; V gene: TRBV11-2
CDR3 DNA: TGTGCCAGCAGTGAAAGTTTCGGGGGTTTCCAATCCTATGGCTACACCTTC; CDR3 protein: CASSESFGGFQSYGYTF; J gene: TRBJ1-2; CDR3 length: 17; clone size: -; D gene: -; V gene: TRBV2
CDR3 DNA: TGTGCCAGCAGATTGGCTCTCGGAAACACCATATATTTT; CDR3 protein: CASRLALGNTIYF; J gene: TRBJ1-3; CDR3 length: 13; clone size: -; D gene: -; V gene: TRBV6-5
CDR3 DNA: TGCGCCAGCAGCTTTACGGGCACCGGGGAGCTGTTTTTT; CDR3 protein: CASSFTGTGELFF; J gene: TRBJ2-2; CDR3 length: 13; clone size: -; D gene: -; V gene: TRBV5-1
CDR3 DNA: TGCAGCGTTGAAGATCGAGGGACAGGGGGTTACGAGCAGTACTTC; CDR3 protein: CSVEDRGTGGYEQYF; J gene: TRBJ2-7; CDR3 length: 15; clone size: -; D gene: TRBD1; V gene: TRBV29-1
CDR3 DNA: TGTGCCAGCAGCCCACAACAGGGATGGGGAATTAATTCACCCCTCCACTTT; CDR3 protein: CASSPQQGWGINSPLHF; J gene: TRBJ1-6; CDR3 length: 17; clone size: -; D gene: -; V gene: TRBV3-1/TRBV3-2
CDR3 DNA: TGTGCCAGCAGTGAACTACCGACCCAGTACTTC; CDR3 protein: CASSELPTQYF; J gene: TRBJ2-5; CDR3 length: 11; clone size: few; D gene: -; V gene: TRBV6-1
CDR3 DNA: TGTGCCAGCAATAGGGGGAGCGGGGAGCTGTTTTTT; CDR3 protein: CASNRGSGELFF; J gene: TRBJ2-2; CDR3 length: 12; clone size: -; D gene: -; V gene: TRBV5-6
CDR3 DNA: TGTGCCAGCAGTGGCGGGGGTTTGAACACTGAAGCTTTCTTT; CDR3 protein: CASSGGGLNTEAFF; J gene: TRBJ1-1; CDR3 length: 14; clone size: -; D gene: -; V gene: TRBV28
CDR3 DNA: TGTGCCAGCAGCCGCGGAGCGGGAGGAGTCTACAATGAGCAGTTCTTC; CDR3 protein: CASSRGAGGVYNEQFF; J gene: TRBJ2-1; CDR3 length: 16; clone size: -; D gene: TRBD2; V gene: TRBV7-3
CDR3 DNA: TGTGCCAGCAGTTCGACAGGGCAAGCTAACTATGGCTACACCTTC; CDR3 protein: CASSSTGQANYGYTF; J gene: TRBJ1-2; CDR3 length: 15; clone size: -; D gene: TRBD1; V gene: TRBV6-5
CDR3 DNA: TGTGCCAGTAGTATCATAGGGGGAGACTTTGGGGATCAGCCCCAGCATTTT; CDR3 protein: CASSIIGGDFGDQPQHF; J gene: TRBJ1-5; CDR3 length: 17; clone size: -; D gene: -; V gene: TRBV19
CDR3 DNA: TGTGCCAGCATCGACGACTCATCCTATTCCTACGAGCAGTACTTC; CDR3 protein: CASIDDSSYSYEQYF; J gene: TRBJ2-7; CDR3 length: 15; clone size: -; D gene: -; V gene: TRBV28
CDR3 DNA: TGTGCCAGCAGTGGGTCGACAGGGTCCTACGAGCAGTACTTC; CDR3 protein: CASSGSTGSYEQYF; J gene: TRBJ2-7; CDR3 length: 14; clone size: -; D gene: TRBD1; V gene: TRBV2
CDR3 DNA: TGTGCCAGCAGCTTAGGCAGGGTGGCTAGCGGATCCTACGAGCAGTACTTC; CDR3 protein: CASSLGRVASGSYEQYF; J gene: TRBJ2-7; CDR3 length: 17; clone size: -; D gene: TRBD2; V gene: TRBV7-9
CDR3 DNA: TGTGCCAGCAGCCTACTGACAGGGGGCGGTGTGTACACTGAAGCTTTCTTT; CDR3 protein: CASSLLTGGGVYTEAFF; J gene: TRBJ1-1; CDR3 length: 17; clone size: few; D gene: TRBD1; V gene: TRBV3-1/TRBV3-2
CDR3 DNA: TGTGCCAGCGGGGACAGGGGGCCGGTTAATCAGCCCCAGCATTTT; CDR3 protein: CASGDRGPVNQPQHF; J gene: TRBJ1-5; CDR3 length: 15; clone size: -; D gene: TRBD1; V gene: TRBV28
CDR3 DNA: TGTGCCAGCAGCTTAAAACCGGGGTCCGGGGCCAACGTCCTGACTTTC; CDR3 protein: CASSLKPGSGANVLTF; J gene: TRBJ2-6; CDR3 length: 16; clone size: -; D gene: -; V gene: TRBV7-3
CDR3 DNA: TGTGCCAGCAGTAGAAAACCGGGACAGGACTTAAATCAGCCCCAGCATTTT; CDR3 protein: CASSRKPGQDLNQPQHF; J gene: TRBJ1-5; CDR3 length: 17; clone size: -; D gene: TRBD1; V gene: TRBV28
CDR3 DNA: TGTGCCTGGAGTGTGTATGGACAGGGAGCCGTGACTAATGAAAAACTGTTTTTT; CDR3 protein: CAWSVYGQGAVTNEKLFF; J gene: TRBJ1-4; CDR3 length: 18; clone size: -; D gene: TRBD1; V gene: TRBV30
CDR3 DNA: TGTGCCAGCAGTTACGGACTACAACGCGGGGAGCTGTTTTTT; CDR3 protein: CASSYGLQRGELFF; J gene: TRBJ2-2; CDR3 length: 14; clone size: -; D gene: -; V gene: TRBV6-5
CDR3 DNA: TGTGCCAGCAGTAATGTCTGGGGAGAGAACTCCTACGAGCAGTACTTC; CDR3 protein: CASSNVWGENSYEQYF; J gene: TRBJ2-7; CDR3 length: 16; clone size: -; D gene: -; V gene: TRBV11-3
CDR3 DNA: TGTGCCAGCAGCTTACCCGGGGGGTACATTCAGTACTTC; CDR3 protein: CASSLPGGYIQYF; J gene: TRBJ2-4; CDR3 length: 13; clone size: -; D gene: TRBD2; V gene: TRBV11-2
CDR3 DNA: TGTGCCAGCAGCGCACAGGGCTCGAGGACTGAAGCTTTCTTT; CDR3 protein: CASSAQGSRTEAFF; J gene: TRBJ1-1; CDR3 length: 14; clone size: -; D gene: -; V gene: TRBV7-3
CDR3 DNA: TGCGCCAGCAGTCAATCTAGGGGGCCCGGGAATCATGACACCGGGGAGCTGTTTTTT; CDR3 protein: CASSQSRGPGNHDTGELFF; J gene: TRBJ2-2; CDR3 length: 19; clone size: -; D gene: TRBD1; V gene: TRBV23-1
CDR3 DNA: TGTGCCAGCAGTACGGGACTCAGAAGCTACGAGCAGTACTTC; CDR3 protein: CASSTGLRSYEQYF; J gene: TRBJ2-7; CDR3 length: 14; clone size: once; D gene: -; V gene: TRBV6-5
CDR3 DNA: TGTGCCAGCAGCTTGCGGGGGACTTACACAGATACGCAGTATTTT; CDR3 protein: CASSLRGTYTDTQYF; J gene: TRBJ2-3; CDR3 length: 15; clone size: -; D gene: TRBD2; V gene: TRBV7-6
CDR3 DNA: TGTGCCAGCAGTTACGGACTAGCGGGAGAGACCGGGGAGCTGTTTTTT; CDR3 protein: CASSYGLAGETGELFF; J gene: TRBJ2-2; CDR3 length: 16; clone size: many; D gene: TRBD2; V gene: TRBV6-2/TRBV6-3
CDR3 DNA: TGTGCCAGCAGTTCCGTTGTCGGGGGTGGCCAGGGTTATCGCTACGAGCAGTACTTC; CDR3 protein: CASSSVVGGGQGYRYEQYF; J gene: TRBJ2-7; CDR3 length: 19; clone size: -; D gene: -; V gene: TRBV2
CDR3 DNA: TGTGCCAGCTCACCACCGGGACTAGCGGGATCGTCCACCGGGGAGCTGTTTTTT; CDR3 protein: CASSPPGLAGSSTGELFF; J gene: TRBJ2-2; CDR3 length: 18; clone size: few; D gene: TRBD2; V gene: TRBV18
CDR3 DNA: TGCGCCAGCAGCTTGGTCGTAGCGGGAGACTACAATGAGCAGTTCTTC; CDR3 protein: CASSLVVAGDYNEQFF; J gene: TRBJ2-1; CDR3 length: 16; clone size: -; D gene: TRBD2; V gene: TRBV5-1